Shown below are 2 T cell receptor beta chains from a single sample sequenced in a study of blood T cell repertoires in COVID-19 (dated by TCRdb to 2019 to 2021). The method behind the library was the immunoSEQ multiplex PCR assay. The source is immuneACCESS, and TCRdb retained only in-frame sequences with V and J called. Part of the clones is not carried over; for the studies checked, unresolved V genes explain less than half of this, and the remainder is unexplained. The sample table contains about 240,000 clones; only one count was recorded for around 85% of them. Over 7.5% of the sample goes to the ten largest clones. The sample taken for sequencing was peripheral blood. The receptors come from a woman of 80 years or more with acute or convalescent COVID-19.

The chain has TRBV18 and TRBJ2-5; 7 positions match TRBD1. Per germline, CDR1 KGHSH and CDR2 LQKENI. The CDR3 covers 13 residues. Losses at the gene ends were 4 bases for V and 2 bases for J; bases not matched to a gene: 1. CDR3 loop: CASSQTGQETQYF. The CDR3 DNA is TGTGCCAGCTCACAGACAGGGCAAGAGACCCAGTACTTC.

The genes are TRBV5-1 and TRBJ2-1; 8 bases align to TRBD1. After removal of 3 bases from V and 9 bases from J, the junction contained 2 bases not matched to a gene. Per germline, CDR1 SGHRS and CDR2 YFSETQ. The CDR3 runs 12 residues. The CDR3: CASSSTGGEQFF. As DNA, the CDR3 is TGCGCCAGCAGCTCCACAGGGGGTGAGCAGTTCTTC.